Sequencing of this T cell receptor beta chain was carried out in a study of tumour-infiltrating T cells in Burkitt lymphoma. J was trimmed by 5 bases and V by 5 bases; bases with no gene match: 5. Germline values: CDR1 PRHDT, CDR2 FYEKMQ (reference sequence). The CDR3 has 13 residues. Sequenced by immunoSEQ multiplex PCR; TCRdb stores in-frame clones only, minus some. The sample lists about 2,800 clones; more than 65% were seen once. The V gene is TRBV13, the J gene TRBJ1-2; 7 bases align to TRBD1. The specimen sequenced was tumor tissue. The TCR sequence derives from a human donor with diffuse large B-cell lymphoma. The CDR3 nucleotides are TGTGCCAGCAGCATGGGACAGAATTATGGCTACACCTTC. Protein product: CASSMGQNYGYTF.